One and the same sample provided the 11 T cell receptor beta chains below, sequenced in a study of neurological immune-mediated disorders. Each CDR3 protein is one row after TCRdb ran MiXCR on the 5' RACE reads. This sample has several thousand distinct CDR3 sequences; roughly a quarter occur once, and the top ten carry around 47%. Sequenced: CD8+ T cells from blood. These receptors all stem from an older woman with HTLV-1-associated myelopathy (HAM/TSP).

The genes are TRBV6-1 and TRBJ1-1; no clear D gene. CDR1 MNHNS and CDR2 SASEGT come from the germline V gene. Trimming left V 6 bases short and J 1 base short, with 18 bases between. This CDR3 is 16 amino acids long. CDR3 coding DNA: TGTGCCAGCAGACTAGGCCTCACCAGCACGAACACTGAAGCTTTCTTT. It codes for CASRLGLTSTNTEAFF.

The CDR3, as DNA: TGCAGTGCTAATCTTATAGCGGATTGGGGCACAGATACGCAGTATTTT. Amino acid sequence: CSANLIADWGTDTQYF. The chain employs TRBV20-1 and TRBJ2-3, with a weak D call TRBD2 (6 bases). The CDR3 extends over 16 amino acids. The germline V and J ends were trimmed by 4 bases and 1 base, with 18 bases remaining between them. Germline V gene lookup returns CDR1 DFQATT and CDR2 SNEGSKA (reference sequence).

This clonotype was picked up one time. The genes are TRBV20-1 and TRBJ2-7, with D maybe TRBD2 (6 bases). V lost 7 bases to trimming and J lost 1 base, with 20 bases between them. Germline CDR1 is DFQATT and CDR2 is SNEGSKA (reference sequence). The CDR3 has 15 residues. CDR3 sequence: CSDLTRGRWSYEQYF. In nucleotides, the CDR3 is TGCAGTGACTTGACTAGAGGGAGATGGTCCTACGAGCAGTACTTC.

This rearrangement joins TRBV5-1 to TRBJ2-3; D might be TRBD1 (5 bases). With 0 bases removed from V and 11 bases from J, the gap between germline ends came to 13 bases. Per the germline V gene, CDR1 is SGHRS and CDR2 is YFSETQ. CDR3 length equals 13 residues. The CDR3 DNA follows: TGCGCCAGCAGCTTGGTATGGGGCACTGAGCAGTATTTT. It codes for CASSLVWGTEQYF.

In this sample, this clonotype is medium-sized. The V and J genes are TRBV9 and TRBJ1-2, with D possibly matching TRBD1 (6 bases). Per the germline V gene, CDR1 is SGDLS and CDR2 is YYNGEE. This CDR3 has 12 amino acids. Trimming removed 1 base from V and 5 bases from J, with 6 bases in between. CDR3 in amino acids: CASSVTGYGYTF. The CDR3 nucleotides read TGTGCCAGCAGCGTAACAGGGTATGGCTACACCTTC.

The chain has TRBV12-3 or TRBV12-4 and TRBJ2-2, with a possible D match to TRBD1 (5 bases). This CDR3 is 14 amino acids long. The V and J ends lost 8 bases and 6 bases respectively, with 16 bases between them. The CDR3 bases are TGTGCCAGCGATCTTACAGGATTTTCCGGGGAGCTGTTTTTT. Its protein product is CASDLTGFSGELFF.

By share, this clonotype ranks as medium-sized (0.01 to 0.1%). The J gene is TRBJ2-7, the V gene TRBV7-9; D might be TRBD1 (6 bases). The V gene lost 5 bases and the J gene lost 3 bases, with 23 bases spanning the gap. Germline CDR1 reads SEHNR; CDR2 reads FQNEAQ (reference sequence). This CDR3 comprises 17 residues. CDR3 DNA: TGTGCCAGCAGCCCAACTAATTCTCAGGGACAAGACTACGAGCAGTACTTC. Its translation is CASSPTNSQGQDYEQYF.

This clonotype was recorded at least ten times. V gene TRBV7-9 combines with J gene TRBJ1-2; D gene ambiguous. CDR1 and CDR2 (germline): SEHNR, FQNEAQ (reference sequence). Trimming took off 5 bases at V and 4 bases at J, with 20 bases between the two ends. This CDR3 is 16 amino acids long. The CDR3 spells CASSDPLRHEPYGYTF. The CDR3 region has the DNA TGTGCCAGCAGCGATCCCTTGAGGCACGAACCCTATGGCTACACCTTC.

Concerning this clonotype itself: At one of its ends the junction is not consistent with the germline gene, which may arise from a read error. The rearrangement links TRBV20-1 to TRBJ2-1, with D possibly being TRBD2 (6 bases). This CDR3 is built from 14 residues. Germline V CDR1 and CDR2: DFQATT, SNEGSKA (reference sequence). Here the CDR3 reads CSVRDWDFYNEQFF. The DNA of the CDR3 is TGCAGTGTTAGAGATTGGGACTTTTACAATGAGCAGTTCTTC.

By share, this clonotype ranks as medium-sized. The J gene is TRBJ2-7, the V gene TRBV27; D remains ambiguous. The CDR3 runs 16 residues. Germline-derived CDR1 and CDR2 are MNHEY and SMNVEV (reference sequence). V was shortened by 0 bases and J by 0 bases, with 12 bases between the two germline ends. The CDR3 sequence: CASSLSGFGVSYEQYF. DNA for the CDR3: TGTGCCAGCAGTTTATCGGGGTTTGGGGTCTCCTACGAGCAGTACTTC.

This clonotype was recorded many times. The CDR3 DNA reads as TGTGCCAGCGGGCCCGACTCTAACTATGGCTACACCTTC. Translated: CASGPDSNYGYTF. The chain uses TRBV27 and TRBJ1-2; no firm D call. The CDR3 is made up of 13 amino acids. Trimming removed 8 bases from V and 0 bases from J, with 10 bases in between. The germline V gene has CDR1 MNHEY and CDR2 SMNVEV (reference sequence).